At least ten counts were recorded for the clone carrying this T cell receptor (beta chain). The antigen remains unidentified. The CDR3 runs to 11 residues. The data belong to a study of T cells after yellow fever vaccination. Study-level findings and limits: Clones that expanded after primary vaccination mostly reappeared after the booster (96% CD4, roughly 87% CD8).

Each CDR3 protein is one row after TCRdb ran MiXCR on the 5' RACE reads. The sample holds 320,000 or so distinct CDR3 sequences, 7% to 10% seen once. Sequenced material: PBMCs, taken about 49 days after the first yellow fever vaccination. The chain couples TRBV21-1 to TRBJ1-4. TRBV21-1 is noted as a pseudogene. The receptor was derived from a man aged 18 to 29 who received the YFV17D yellow fever vaccine. The CDR3 nucleotides are TGTGCCAGCAGCAGGGATGAAAAACTGTTTTTT. Encoded protein: CASSRDEKLFF.